This record looks at one T cell receptor (beta chain) sequence and its context. The antigen it binds to is not known. Base-call qualities are not available, and no considerably larger clone is one nucleotide away. Genomic DNA was used as template for profiling of TCR beta VDJ combinations and CDR3 sequences. TCR repertoire sequencing was run on an Illumina HiSeq 2000. As for the original processing: TRBV/TRBJ rearrangement plots, CDR3 size and DJ length profiles, and Simpson's diversity index were used to evaluate the repertoires. Whichever DNA sequence was most abundant in the deep sequencing data was defined as the immunodominant clone. CDR3 amino acid sequences were screened for sharing across subjects and compared with published repertoires and the VDJdb database. Clones were called with MiXCR by TCRdb after fastp trimmed the public reads at Q25, and only in-frame beta chains were retained. Each CDR3 protein gets just one entry, which takes the most common genes and DNA from the rows behind it. TCRdb, not the original authors, processed these V and J calls. Across this sample there are some 200,000 distinct CDR3 sequences, with more than 45% seen only once. The leading ten clones occupy over 7.5% of the sample.

Expansion of CD8+CD57+ cells had been shown by flow cytometry in the patients chosen for sequencing. Every patient had a diagnosis of severe acquired aplastic anemia based on International Study of Aplastic Anemia and Agranulocytosis and Camitta criteria. At the time blood was sampled, none of the patients had received any therapy. TCR repertoires of sorted CD4+ and CD8+ blood T cells from severe aplastic anemia patients and healthy subjects were deep-sequenced in the study. Patients were enrolled under clinicaltrials.gov protocols 00001620, 01623167, 00001397, 00071045, 00081523 and 00961064 in the USA. Ficoll-Paque density gradient centrifugation was used to isolate peripheral blood mononuclear cells. Before DNA was extracted, CD4+ and CD8+ T cells were sorted using either FACS or magnetic beads. The CDR3 measures 15 amino acids from cysteine to phenylalanine. Just the 45-base CDR3 DNA is kept, in frame starting at base 1. The germline V gene (reference sequence) provides CDR1 LNHNV and CDR2 YYDKDF. Clipping removes 6 bases from V and 2 bases from J, with 6 as the unmatched junction base count.

This sample is drawn from a study of CD8+CD57+ T cells in acquired aplastic anemia (dated by TCRdb to about 2018). In the study overall: On average, sorted CD4+ and CD8+ cells yielded around 3.5 ug of extracted DNA, with a range of roughly 0.18 to 27.4 ug. CD8+CD57+ expansion was defined as frequency above the mean frequency observed in healthy subjects. The investigation overall reported the following: CD8+ Simpson's diversity did not differ significantly between patients and healthy controls (P=0.060). Although roughly 29 CD8+ CDR3 sequences were shared by patients and controls, these sequences appeared highly expressed in patients and within the immunodominant clones of patients.

Sequenced material: sorted CD4+, CD8+, or CD8+CD57+ T cells (not recorded which) from PBMCs. The receptor was isolated from a human donor with aplastic anemia. The rearrangement joined TRBV15 to TRBJ2-5; TRBD2 fits 10 bases in the junction. The nucleotide sequence reads as follows: TGTGCCACCAGTCCAACTAGCGGGAAACAAGAGACCCAGTACTTC. This translates into CATSPTSGKQETQYF.